Included here is one T cell receptor beta chain sequence, with context. Its specificity is unknown. The sample is drawn from a study of T cells in localized non-small cell lung cancer. Study results and caveats: In uninvolved adjacent lung, T cell clonality reached its highest value, exceeding tumor. A single tumor region was sequenced, leaving heterogeneity possible.

Libraries were prepared by immunoSEQ multiplex PCR; TCRdb keeps only in-frame clonotypes and omits some of them. The table lists about 29,000 clones, 89% of them singletons. Germline CDR1 reads SGHRS; CDR2 reads YFSETQ. This CDR3 has 14 amino acids. With 4 bases removed from V and 0 bases from J, the gap between germline ends came to 10 bases. The specimen comprised peripheral blood, sampled before any cancer treatment. The chain employs TRBV5-1 and TRBJ1-2; D gene uncertain. This sequence was found in a woman between 35 and 75 years old with stage I lung adenocarcinoma. CDR3 amino acids: CASSVDGTNYGYTF. CDR3 DNA: TGCGCCAGCAGCGTGGACGGGACTAACTATGGCTACACCTTC.